Presented here are 21 T cell receptor beta chains from one specimen sequenced in a study of cytomegalovirus exposure and HLA in healthy donors. The PCR contained 60 Vbeta and 13 Jbeta primers. The assay was immunoSEQ multiplex PCR, and TCRdb's table has in-frame clones only and misses some. The sample carries about 69,000 clones, roughly 70% recorded once. Sequenced: PBMCs. The receptors were gathered from a woman in her 30s in good health and CMV-seronegative.

This clone was observed a handful of times. The gene calls are TRBV7-9 and TRBJ1-6; D is uncertain. Trimming took 0 bases from V and 6 from J, leaving 12 bases between them. CDR1 is SEHNR and CDR2 is FQNEAQ in the germline V gene (reference sequence). The CDR3 is made up of 16 amino acids. CDR3: CASSLADGSLNSPLHF. CDR3 DNA sequence: TGTGCCAGCAGCTTAGCAGACGGGAGTCTTAATTCACCCCTCCACTTT.

Only a few counts were recorded for this clone. The rearrangement uses TRBV5-1 and TRBJ2-7; TRBD2 matches 11 bases. Trimming removed 0 bases from V and 2 bases from J; junction bases left unmatched: 7. The CDR3 covers 17 residues. Germline CDR1 and CDR2: SGHRS and YFSETQ. CDR3 in amino acids: CASSLGLAGGITYEQYF. In DNA form, the CDR3 reads TGCGCCAGCAGCTTGGGGCTAGCGGGGGGCATAACCTACGAGCAGTACTTC. Full variable domain (missing parts from reference TRBV5-1 and TRBJ2-7): KAGVTQTPRYLIKTRGQQVTLSCSPISGHRSVSWYQQTPGQGLQFLFEYFSETQRNKGNFPGRFSGRQFSNSRSEMNVSTLELGDSALYLCASSLGLAGGITYEQYFGPGTRLTVT.

This chain joins TRBV27 and TRBJ1-2, with D possibly being TRBD1 (5 bases). V shed 3 bases and J shed 4 bases, with 9 bases lying between them. The CDR3 length is 13 residues. Germline CDR1 MNHEY, CDR2 SMNVEV (reference sequence). Here the CDR3 DNA reads TGTGCCAGCAGTTTTGGAGGGGCCTATGGCTACACCTTC. Translating gives CASSFGGAYGYTF.

This CDR3 is CASSEEGFDFF. The CDR3 DNA reads as TGTGCCAGCAGTGAGGAGGGTTTCGATTTCTTT. The chain recombines TRBV6-1 with TRBJ1-1; D ambiguous. CDR3 length: 11 residues. Trimming shortened V by 3 bases and J by 13 bases, and 12 bases separated the two germline ends. The V gene's germline CDR1 is MNHNS and CDR2 SASEGT.

This sequence joins TRBV27 and TRBJ1-2; D is possibly TRBD1 (6 bases). Germline V gene lookup returns CDR1 MNHEY and CDR2 SMNVEV (reference sequence). V was trimmed by 1 base and J by 8 bases, leaving 14 bases between them. The CDR3 contains 14 residues. The CDR3 loop reads CASSLLGGAKGYTF. The CDR3 region has the DNA TGTGCCAGCAGTTTATTGGGGGGGGCGAAGGGCTACACCTTC.

The V gene is TRBV11-2, the J gene TRBJ2-1; 12 nucleotides match TRBD1. Germline lookup yields CDR1 SGHAT and CDR2 FQNNGV. The ends lost 5 bases at V and 7 bases at J; junction bases unmatched: 9. The CDR3 has 16 amino acids. The CDR3 coding sequence is TGTGCCAGCAGCAACCGGGACAGGGGGCGCGGGAATGAGCAGTTCTTC. Amino acid sequence: CASSNRDRGRGNEQFF.

The chain combines TRBV27 with TRBJ2-7; unclear D gene. The CDR3 spans 11 residues. V was cut by 6 bases and J by 4 bases, with 7 bases left in between. CDR1 is MNHEY, CDR2 SMNVEV, per germline (reference sequence). The CDR3 loop is CASRGRYEQYF. Written as DNA, the CDR3 is TGTGCCAGCAGGGGCCGATACGAGCAGTACTTC.

The rearrangement joins TRBV5-1 to TRBJ1-1, with 9 bases lining up with TRBD1. Germline CDR1 reads SGHRS; CDR2 reads YFSETQ. V lost 1 base to trimming and J lost 1 base; unmatched junction nucleotides: 11. The CDR3 is 18 amino acids. The chain's CDR3 is CASSLPTGGRNWNTEAFF. The CDR3 DNA follows: TGCGCCAGCAGCTTGCCGACAGGGGGAAGGAATTGGAACACTGAAGCTTTCTTT.

The chain combines TRBV7-8 with TRBJ1-5; 7 nucleotides match TRBD1. The germline V gene has CDR1 SGHVS and CDR2 FQNEAQ. J lost 3 bases, V lost 3 bases, and 5 bases had no gene match. The CDR3 extends over 15 amino acids. The CDR3 DNA is TGTGCCAGCAGCTTCACCAGGGGGAACAATCAGCCCCAGCATTTT. Amino acids: CASSFTRGNNQPQHF.

This rearrangement joins TRBV19 to TRBJ1-1; a possible D gene is TRBD1 (5 bases). The CDR3 totals 13 residues. The germline V and J ends were trimmed by 5 bases and 5 bases, with 12 bases remaining between them. The germline gives CDR1 LNHDA, CDR2 SQIVND (reference sequence). CDR3 DNA sequence: TGTGCCAGTAGTCCTGAGGGGAGGACTGAAGCTTTCTTT. Protein: CASSPEGRTEAFF.

V usage is TRBV7-2 and J usage is TRBJ1-5; TRBD1 matches 7 bases. CDR3 length: 12 amino acids. Trimming took 5 bases from V and 6 from J; bases not matched to a gene: 1. Germline V gives CDR1 SGHTA, CDR2 FQGNSA. The CDR3 sequence: CASSHRGQPQHF. DNA for the CDR3: TGTGCCAGCAGCCACAGGGGTCAGCCCCAGCATTTT.

This chain uses TRBV19 with TRBJ1-5, with 8 bases aligning to TRBD1. The CDR3 loop spans 15 amino acids. V lost 4 bases and J lost 4; bases outside the gene matches: 6. Germline CDR1 reads LNHDA; CDR2 reads SQIVND (reference sequence). CDR3 residues: CASSTGTGGNQPQHF. The CDR3 DNA reads as TGTGCCAGTAGTACCGGGACAGGTGGAAATCAGCCCCAGCATTTT.

The chain has TRBV7-9 and TRBJ1-6, with 8 positions matching TRBD1. This CDR3 is 15 amino acids long. Germline trimming cut 0 bases from V and 7 bases from J; bases unmatched to any gene: 2. CDR1 and CDR2 from the germline V gene are SEHNR and FQNEAQ (reference sequence). CDR3 amino acids: CASSLANRGNSPLHF. The CDR3 coding sequence is TGTGCCAGCAGCTTAGCAAACAGGGGGAATTCACCCCTCCACTTT. The full variable domain, in which reference TRBV7-9 and TRBJ1-6 provide the parts outside the CDR3, is DTGVSQNPRHKITKRGQNVTFRCDPISEHNRLYWYRQTLGQGPEFLTYFQNEAQLEKSRLLSDRFSAERPKGSFSTLEIQRTEQGDSAMYLCASSLANRGNSPLHFGNGTRLTVT.

Comment on this clone: This is likely a read error, given that the CDR3 carries no conserved phenylalanine or tryptophan at its end. No DNA is shown, since the ends of the CDR3 on it are uncertain; the CDR3 is the one TCRdb lists. The chain is built from TRBV5-6 and TRBJ1-2; TRBD1 was called by the table and not checked on the DNA. The germline CDR1 and CDR2 sequences are SGHDT and YYEEEE. The CDR3 comprises 14 residues, both ends counted. This CDR3 is CASSPGQGAYGYTV.

Only a few counts were recorded for this clone. The chain joins TRBV7-6 to TRBJ1-3, with D maybe TRBD1 (5 bases). Deletions cut 2 bases from V and 0 bases from J, with 14 bases between. Germline V CDR1 and CDR2: SGHVS, FNYEAQ. The CDR3 is 17 amino acids. DNA of the CDR3: TGTGCCAGCAGCTTACATCCAACAGGTTACTCTGGAAACACCATATATTTT. It codes for CASSLHPTGYSGNTIYF.

V is TRBV30 and J is TRBJ1-1; possible D gene TRBD1, 6 bases. The ends were cut back, 4 bases at V and 4 bases at J, with 16 bases in the middle. The CDR3 is made up of 14 amino acids. Germline assignment: CDR1 GTSNPN and CDR2 SVGIG (reference sequence). CDR3 DNA: TGTGCCTGGACGGGCCGGGGGGCGTCCACTGAAGCTTTCTTT. Protein product: CAWTGRGASTEAFF.

The chain recombines TRBV5-8 with TRBJ2-3, with 13 nucleotides matching TRBD2. This CDR3 has 15 amino acids. Trimming removed 9 bases from V and 5 bases from J; junction bases left unmatched: 9. Germline V gene data show CDR1 as SGHTS and CDR2 as YDEGEE. The CDR3, as DNA: TGTGCCAATCGCCGACTAGCGGGGGGTGGAGATACGCAGTATTTT. It encodes CANRRLAGGGDTQYF.

The genes are TRBV10-1 and TRBJ2-1; no clear D. The V gene lost 3 bases and the J gene lost 0 bases, with 6 bases spanning the gap. Germline V gene data show CDR1 as WNHNN and CDR2 as SYGVQD (reference sequence). CDR3 length equals 14 residues. The CDR3 loop reads CASSEVGSYNEQFF. In DNA form, the CDR3 reads TGCGCCAGCAGTGAAGTCGGCTCCTACAATGAGCAGTTCTTC.

This clone was seen only a few times. The chain employs TRBV6-1 and TRBJ2-3, with 8 bases identical to TRBD2. Trimming took 6 bases from V and 0 from J; bases not matched to a gene: 2. The CDR3 contains 14 residues. Germline V gene lookup returns CDR1 MNHNS and CDR2 SASEGT. CDR3 region: CASSLAGSTDTQYF. CDR3 bases: TGTGCCAGCAGCCTAGCGGGTAGCACAGATACGCAGTATTTT.

This clone showed up just a few times. The V and J genes are TRBV2 and TRBJ2-7, with D tentatively TRBD1 (5 bases). V lost 5 bases and J 5 bases, leaving 13 bases between the germline ends. The germline V gene encodes CDR1 SNHLY and CDR2 FYNNEI. The CDR3 is made up of 13 amino acids. CDR3 nucleotides: TGTGCCAGCAGTCTTGACAGAGACAACGAGCAGTACTTC. This gives the protein CASSLDRDNEQYF.

This chain connects TRBV2 to TRBJ1-5; possibly TRBD1 for D (6 bases). Per germline, CDR1 SNHLY and CDR2 FYNNEI. This CDR3 is 15 amino acids long. Trimming stripped 5 bases from V and 0 bases from J, with 11 bases between. CDR3 amino acids: CASSHRVYSNQPQHF. CDR3 nucleotide sequence: TGTGCCAGCAGTCACAGGGTTTATAGCAATCAGCCCCAGCATTTT.